Detailed here is one TCR beta chain. Its antigen is unknown. The record originates from a study of cytomegalovirus exposure and HLA in healthy donors. Study information: Early release data held 85 million or so unique TCRs from HLA-typed donors. Whole-study results and caveats: Association of about 17,000 TCR beta sequences with HLA alleles was found at 0.05 false discovery rate in a later analysis. In most subjects, TCR beta sequences reportedly gave accurate predictions of HLA-A and HLA-B alleles.

13 Jbeta primers and 60 Vbeta primers were used for the PCR. Measured with immunoSEQ multiplex PCR; TCRdb has only the in-frame clones, and not every one. Here the sample spans under 85,000 clones, roughly 79% being singletons. The CDR3 extends over 15 amino acids. Germline CDR1 SGHRS, CDR2 YFSETQ. V lost 4 bases and J 2 bases, leaving 14 bases between the germline ends. Sequenced sample: PBMCs. This TCR derives from a middle-aged woman in good health and CMV-seropositive. V and J are TRBV5-1 and TRBJ2-3; a weak D match, TRBD1 (8 bases). As DNA, the CDR3 is TGCGCCAGCAGCACAGGGGGGGGTTTCACAGATACGCAGTATTTT. Its translation: CASSTGGGFTDTQYF.